What follows are 21 T cell receptor beta chains derived from one specimen sequenced in a study of blood T cell repertoires in COVID-19. Data came from immunoSEQ multiplex PCR; TCRdb stores just in-frame clones and leaves some out. The sample records about 400,000 clones, about nine tenths being singletons. Sequenced: PBMCs or T cells enriched from blood (not recorded which). All receptors come from a woman aged 25 to 39 who had recovered from COVID-19.

The V gene is TRBV3-1 (or the pseudogene TRBV3-2), the J gene TRBJ1-2; D call uncertain. From germline, CDR1 is LGHDT and CDR2 YNNKEL (reference sequence). Trimming took off 0 bases at V and 8 bases at J, with 7 bases between the two ends. The CDR3 length is 12 residues. In nucleotides, the CDR3 is TGTGCCAGCAGCCAAGAGGCCTGGGGCTACACCTTC. Translated: CASSQEAWGYTF.

The gene calls are TRBV7-8 and TRBJ2-3, with 10 bases identical to TRBD1. The CDR3 sequence is 17 residues long. V lost 4 bases to trimming and J lost 6 bases; unmatched junction nucleotides: 13. Germline values: CDR1 SGHVS, CDR2 FQNEAQ. The CDR3 DNA reads TGTGCCAGCAGCTCTACTAGAGGGACAGGGGATTGGGATACGCAGTATTTT. Its translation is CASSSTRGTGDWDTQYF. Using reference TRBV7-8 and TRBJ2-3 for the parts outside the CDR3, the full variable domain is GAGVSQSPRYKVAKRGQDVALRCDPISGHVSLFWYQQALGQGPEFLTYFQNEAQLDKSGLPSDRFFAERPEGSVSTLKIQRTQQEDSAVYLCASSSTRGTGDWDTQYFGPGTRLTVL.

The table lists this clone with a few counts. The V gene is TRBV27, the J gene TRBJ2-1; 7 positions agree with TRBD1. Unmatched junction bases numbered 20, after V lost 7 bases and J lost 14 bases. Germline V gives CDR1 MNHEY, CDR2 SMNVEV (reference sequence). There are 15 residues in the CDR3. The CDR3 coding sequence is TGTGCCAGCACCCAACTCACCGGGACAGAGCGACCCGAGTTCTTC. This codes for CASTQLTGTERPEFF.

The chain has TRBV4-3 and TRBJ2-3; 9 bases agree with TRBD2. The CDR3 runs to 17 residues. J was trimmed by 0 bases and V by 2 bases; bases with no gene match: 6. Germline V gene data show CDR1 as LGHNA and CDR2 as YSLEER. CDR3 in amino acids: CASSQIAGERSTDTQYF. CDR3 coding DNA: TGCGCCAGCAGCCAAATAGCGGGGGAACGTAGCACAGATACGCAGTATTTT.

The chain uses TRBV10-3 and TRBJ1-6; maybe TRBD1 (6 bases). Between the trimmed V and J ends, which lost 6 bases and 5 bases, there was a span of 14 bases. Germline V lookup: CDR1 ENHRY, CDR2 SYGVKD. The CDR3 loop spans 15 amino acids. Here the CDR3 DNA reads TGTGCCATCAGACCTAGGACAGACAATAATTCACCCCTCCACTTT. This sequence encodes CAIRPRTDNNSPLHF.

The chain couples TRBV28 to TRBJ1-1, with 7 bases matching TRBD1. Germline V gene lookup returns CDR1 MDHEN and CDR2 SYDVKM. V lost 2 bases to trimming and J lost 1 base; unmatched junction nucleotides: 4. The CDR3 loop spans 15 amino acids. The chain's CDR3 is CASSLTGTENTEAFF. DNA for the CDR3: TGTGCCAGCAGTTTAACCGGGACAGAGAACACTGAAGCTTTCTTT.

This clone has just one count. The chain is built from TRBV27 and TRBJ1-1, with 8 bases aligning to TRBD1. This CDR3 comprises 16 residues. Looked up from germline, CDR1 is MNHEY and CDR2 is SMNVEV (reference sequence). The junction had 11 bases not matched to a gene; V was cut back by 8 bases and J by 0 bases. CDR3: CASAATRTGLNTEAFF. CDR3 sequence (DNA): TGTGCCAGCGCCGCTACCAGGACAGGGTTGAACACTGAAGCTTTCTTT.

This chain uses TRBV5-1 with TRBJ2-1; D is perhaps TRBD1 (6 bases). The V and J ends lost 0 bases and 1 base respectively, with 11 bases between them. This CDR3 is 16 amino acids long. CDR1 is SGHRS, CDR2 YFSETQ, per germline. The CDR3 loop reads CASSLGGRGSYNEQFF. The CDR3 nucleotides are TGCGCCAGCAGCTTGGGTGGCAGGGGTTCCTACAATGAGCAGTTCTTC. The variable domain in full, with the rest retrieved from reference TRBV5-1 and TRBJ2-1, is KAGVTQTPRYLIKTRGQQVTLSCSPISGHRSVSWYQQTPGQGLQFLFEYFSETQRNKGNFPGRFSGRQFSNSRSEMNVSTLELGDSALYLCASSLGGRGSYNEQFFGPGTRLTVL.

V usage is TRBV5-1 and J usage is TRBJ1-4, with D maybe TRBD1 (5 bases). The CDR3 runs 13 residues. Germline V gene lookup returns CDR1 SGHRS and CDR2 YFSETQ. V dropped 8 bases and J dropped 3 bases, with 11 bases sitting between them. The CDR3 DNA reads as TGCGCCAGTCAGGCACAGGCTAATGAAAAACTGTTTTTT. This codes for CASQAQANEKLFF.

The chain is built from TRBV5-4 and TRBJ2-2; 7 nucleotides match TRBD1. The junction had 3 bases not matched to a gene; V was cut back by 2 bases and J by 5 bases. The CDR3 runs to 14 residues. Germline V lookup: CDR1 SGHNT, CDR2 YYREEE (reference sequence). The CDR3 protein is CASSFLQGTGELFF. As DNA, the CDR3 is TGTGCCAGCAGCTTTTTACAGGGGACCGGGGAGCTGTTTTTT.

The chain couples TRBV3-1 (or the pseudogene TRBV3-2) to TRBJ2-3; TRBD2 matches 10 bases. The germline CDR1 and CDR2 sequences are LGHDT and YNNKEL (reference sequence). The junction had 7 bases not matched to a gene; V was cut back by 2 bases and J by 5 bases. There are 16 residues in the CDR3. The DNA for the CDR3 is TGTGCCAGCAGCCAATTCTTAGCGGGGGGTGTAGATACGCAGTATTTT. It specifies CASSQFLAGGVDTQYF.

V is TRBV14 and J is TRBJ1-2, with 8 bases lining up with TRBD1. V lost 4 bases and J lost 3; bases outside the gene matches: 4. Germline CDR1 SGHDN, CDR2 FVKESK. The CDR3 runs to 14 residues. The CDR3 sequence is CASSPTGADYGYTF. CDR3 DNA sequence: TGTGCCAGCAGCCCGACAGGGGCAGACTATGGCTACACCTTC.

This chain links TRBV19 with TRBJ1-5; 9 bases match TRBD1. Germline assignment: CDR1 LNHDA and CDR2 SQIVND (reference sequence). V lost 4 bases, J lost 4 bases, and 8 bases stayed unmatched. The CDR3 contains 16 residues. The CDR3 nucleotides read TGTGCCAGTAGTACTCCTCGGGACAGGGCTAATCAGCCCCAGCATTTT. Translation gives CASSTPRDRANQPQHF.

The rearrangement joins TRBV7-2 to TRBJ1-4; D is perhaps TRBD1 (5 bases). This CDR3 has 16 amino acids. Germline assignment: CDR1 SGHTA and CDR2 FQGNSA. The ends were cut back, 4 bases at V and 8 bases at J, with 20 bases in the middle. CDR3 DNA: TGTGCCAGCAGCTCAGGACATAGGGGCCTATTCGAAAAACTGTTTTTT. It specifies CASSSGHRGLFEKLFF.

V gene TRBV29-1 combines with J gene TRBJ2-5, with D possibly TRBD2 on 6 matching bases. The V gene lost 5 bases and the J gene lost 5 bases, with 12 bases spanning the gap. Per the germline V gene, CDR1 is SQVTM and CDR2 is ANQGSEA. The CDR3 has 12 amino acids. In nucleotides, the CDR3 is TGCAGCGTTTTCACTAGCCGGGAGACCCAGTACTTC. It specifies CSVFTSRETQYF.

The rearrangement links TRBV27 to TRBJ1-1; 7 bases map to TRBD1. Germline CDR1 MNHEY, CDR2 SMNVEV (reference sequence). The length of the CDR3 is 15 residues. Unmatched junction bases numbered 8, after V lost 5 bases and J lost 2 bases. CDR3 sequence (DNA): TGTGCCAGCAGTACTCGGACAGGTTATAACACTGAAGCTTTCTTT. Its protein product is CASSTRTGYNTEAFF.

The rearrangement joins TRBV18 to TRBJ2-1; 8 bases fit TRBD2. J gave up 0 bases and V 4 bases, and 5 bases lay outside the gene matches. This CDR3 is built from 16 residues. The germline V gene encodes CDR1 KGHSH and CDR2 LQKENI. This CDR3 is CASSRGGLPSYNEQFF. The CDR3, as DNA: TGTGCCAGCTCACGCGGGGGGCTACCCTCCTACAATGAGCAGTTCTTC.

This chain links TRBV2 with TRBJ1-5; maybe TRBD1 (6 bases). The germline V gene encodes CDR1 SNHLY and CDR2 FYNNEI. CDR3 length equals 15 residues. The V end lost 6 bases, the J end lost 0 bases, and 12 bases lay between the germline ends. The CDR3 region has the DNA TGTGCCAGCAGCGCGGACAGATATAGCAATCAGCCCCAGCATTTT. Its protein is CASSADRYSNQPQHF.

About this clone itself: Compared with germline, one end of the junction differs, possibly owing to a read error. This rearrangement joins TRBV28 to TRBJ2-7; the D is unclear. Germline lookup yields CDR1 MDHEN and CDR2 SYDVKM. This CDR3 comprises 12 residues. The CDR3 nucleotides are TGTGCCAGCAGTTCCTCCTCCTCCGAGCAGTACTTC. This encodes CASSSSSSEQYF.

V gene TRBV19 combines with J gene TRBJ1-1; 7 nucleotides match TRBD1. V was pared by 1 base and J by 5 bases, with 4 bases of the junction left unmatched. Per germline, CDR1 LNHDA and CDR2 SQIVND (reference sequence). This CDR3 has 14 residues. The CDR3 here is CASSIARGRTEAFF. Here the CDR3 DNA reads TGTGCCAGTAGTATAGCGAGGGGGCGAACTGAAGCTTTCTTT. The full variable domain, its missing parts supplied by reference TRBV19 and TRBJ1-1, is DGGITQSPKYLFRKEGQNVTLSCEQNLNHDAMYWYRQDPGQGLRLIYYSQIVNDFQKGDIAEGYSVSREKKESFPLTVTSAQKNPTAFYLCASSIARGRTEAFFGQGTRLTVV.

The V and J genes are TRBV28 and TRBJ2-3, with 9 bases identical to TRBD2. V was pared by 5 bases and J by 4 bases, with 10 bases of the junction left unmatched. The CDR3 consists of 16 residues. The germline V gene has CDR1 MDHEN and CDR2 SYDVKM. This chain's CDR3 is CASSPRGSGRPDTQYF. Written as DNA, the CDR3 is TGTGCCAGCAGTCCCCGTGGTAGCGGGAGACCAGATACGCAGTATTTT.